Sequencing of this T cell receptor beta chain was carried out in a study of T cells in localized non-small cell lung cancer. Study outcomes and limitations: Blood T cell density predicted longer survival; adjacent-lung clonality, shorter. Adjacent lung had a median around 50 of the 100 largest tumor clones.

Regarding this clone: Its antigen is not known.

Assay used: immunoSEQ multiplex PCR; TCRdb lists only in-frame clones, some missing. This sample has roughly 40,000 clones; more than 85% occur once, and the top ten carry around 3.8%. The CDR3 totals 17 residues. Germline V gives CDR1 SGHNT, CDR2 YYREEE (reference sequence). After removal of 3 bases from V and 4 bases from J, the junction contained 10 bases not matched to a gene. This chain uses TRBV5-4 with TRBJ1-2; 12 bases are a match to TRBD1. Specimen: peripheral blood, collected before any cancer treatment. The sequence was collected from a man aged 18 to 49 with stage I lung adenocarcinoma. The CDR3 sequence: CASSSPGTGGVSYGYTF. The CDR3 bases are TGTGCCAGCAGCTCTCCCGGGACAGGGGGCGTAAGCTATGGCTACACCTTC. Full variable domain (missing parts from reference TRBV5-4 and TRBJ1-2): ETGVTQSPTHLIKTRGQQVTLRCSSQSGHNTVSWYQQALGQGPQFIFQYYREEENGRGNFPPRFSGLQFPNYSSELNVNALELDDSALYLCASSSPGTGGVSYGYTFGSGTRLTVV.